This T cell receptor beta chain was recorded in a study of shared clonotypes between healthy human individuals. Overall study findings and caveats: Among non-shared clonotypes, generation probabilities were lower than among those shared by all four donors.

Concerning this clone: Its antigen remains unknown.

At deep level, the assay was performed. Sequencing used immunoSEQ multiplex PCR; TCRdb keeps in-frame clones, though not all of them. The sample comprises about 680,000 clones, 55% to 85% of which are singletons, and around 2% rests with the top ten. Germline assignment: CDR1 LNHDA and CDR2 SQIVND (reference sequence). V lost 6 bases, J lost 6 bases, and 20 bases lay in between. The CDR3 has 15 amino acids. The sequenced sample consisted of memory CD4+ T cells sorted from blood. The subset: CD45RA-negative fraction. The clonotype was recovered from a woman aged 25 to 39 in good health. The V call is TRBV19, the J call TRBJ1-2, with D uncertain. The CDR3 region is CASSPPIGLVDGYTF. The CDR3 DNA is TGTGCCAGTAGCCCCCCCATCGGATTAGTGGATGGCTACACCTTC.